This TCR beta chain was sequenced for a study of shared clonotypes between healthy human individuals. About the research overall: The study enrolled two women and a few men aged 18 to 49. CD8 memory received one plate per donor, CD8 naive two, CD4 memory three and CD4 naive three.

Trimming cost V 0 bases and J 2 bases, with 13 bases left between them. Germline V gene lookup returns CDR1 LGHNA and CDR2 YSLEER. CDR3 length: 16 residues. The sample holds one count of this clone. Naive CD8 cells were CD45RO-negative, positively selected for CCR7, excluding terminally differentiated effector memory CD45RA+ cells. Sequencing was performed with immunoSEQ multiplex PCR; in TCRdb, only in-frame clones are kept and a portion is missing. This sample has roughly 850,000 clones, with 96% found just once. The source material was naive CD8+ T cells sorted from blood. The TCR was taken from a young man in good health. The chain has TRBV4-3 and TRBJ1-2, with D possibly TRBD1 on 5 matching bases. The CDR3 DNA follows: TGCGCCAGCAGCCAAGACAGGGCTTTCCCCAACTATGGCTACACCTTC. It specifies CASSQDRAFPNYGYTF.